These 18 T cell receptor beta chains came from one sample sequenced in a study of molecular identifiers for immune sequencing clone quantification. TCRdb reprocessed the PCR reads via MiXCR and lists one record per CDR3 protein. The sample carries 460,000 or so distinct CDR3 sequences, about a fifth recorded once. The sample consisted of naive CD8+ T cells from blood, with Jurkat cell RNA spiked in. Subset given: FACS-sorted CD8+CD4-CCR7+CD45RA+ naive T cells. Receptors originate from a human donor in good health. Some libraries in this study had Jurkat cell RNA spiked in.

Comments on this clonotype: A much larger clone lies a single base off, so this may be a read error. This CDR3 is CASSLASIGELFF. CDR3 sequence (DNA): TGTGCCAGCAGCTTAGCGAGCATCGGGGAGCTGTTTTTT. J is TRBJ2-2 and V is TRBV7-2; D is unclear. The CDR3 has 13 residues. Germline CDR1 SGHTA, CDR2 FQGNSA. Between the trimmed V and J ends, which lost 0 bases and 7 bases, there was a span of 6 bases.

The chain has TRBV11-2 and TRBJ2-3, with 9 bases that match TRBD2. This CDR3 region has 15 residues. Germline values: CDR1 SGHAT, CDR2 FQNNGV. The V gene end was trimmed by 2 bases and the J gene end by 3 bases; junction bases not matched to a gene: 3. In nucleotides, the CDR3 is TGTGCCAGCAGCTTATTTAGCGGGAGTACAGATACGCAGTATTTT. Encoded protein: CASSLFSGSTDTQYF.

The genes are TRBV6-5 and TRBJ2-1; maybe TRBD1 (6 bases). Germline CDR1 reads MNHEY; CDR2 reads SVGAGI. V lost 3 bases to trimming and J lost 8 bases, with 14 bases between them. This CDR3 region has 14 residues. CDR3 DNA: TGTGCCAGCAGTTATTATCCACAGGGCGATGAGCAGTTCTTC. Encoded protein: CASSYYPQGDEQFF.

This clonotype came up once. This could be a read error, since a much larger clone is one nucleotide away. The CDR3 is CASSQLAGSEQHF. Here the CDR3 DNA reads TGTGCCAGCAGCCAACTAGCGGGTAGCGAGCAGCACTTC. The rearrangement uses TRBV14 and TRBJ2-7; 8 bases are shared with TRBD2. The CDR3 consists of 13 residues. Looked up from germline, CDR1 is SGHDN and CDR2 is FVKESK.

This chain uses TRBV20-1 with TRBJ2-1, with D perhaps TRBD2 (6 bases). V was pared by 0 bases and J by 5 bases, with 14 bases between. This CDR3 spans 15 amino acids. Per the germline V gene, CDR1 is DFQATT and CDR2 is SNEGSKA (reference sequence). The CDR3 spells CSARDLLAYHNEQFF. The CDR3 DNA follows: TGCAGTGCTAGAGATCTCCTAGCGTATCACAATGAGCAGTTCTTC.

The chain recombines TRBV20-1 with TRBJ2-7, with TRBD2 matching over 9 bases. Unmatched junction bases numbered 7, after V lost 0 bases and J lost 1 base. This CDR3 comprises 16 residues. The germline V gene has CDR1 DFQATT and CDR2 SNEGSKA (reference sequence). In nucleotides, the CDR3 is TGCAGTGCTAGAGACAACTTAGCGGGGGCGTCCTACGAGCAGTACTTC. Protein: CSARDNLAGASYEQYF.

In its sample, this clonotype was seen a few times. The chain has TRBV4-3 and TRBJ2-7, with 7 bases aligning to TRBD2. CDR3 length: 17 amino acids. The V gene end was trimmed by 5 bases and the J gene end by 2 bases; junction bases not matched to a gene: 15. Germline loops: CDR1 LGHNA, CDR2 YSLEER. The DNA for the CDR3 is TGCGCCAGCAGCAAAGCTGTACCGGCTAGCGGACCCTACGAGCAGTACTTC. Residues: CASSKAVPASGPYEQYF.

Worth noting for this clonotype: The junction does not match germline at one end; this may be a read error. The chain uses TRBV19 and TRBJ2-7; a possible D gene is TRBD1 (5 bases). The CDR3 extends over 14 amino acids. Germline V gene sequence: CDR1 LNHDA, CDR2 SQIVND (reference sequence). The CDR3 DNA sequence: TGTGCCAGTAGTATTCTCGGACAAACCTACGAGCAGCACTTC. Translation: CASSILGQTYEQHF.

There are a few counts of this clonotype. This sequence joins TRBV9 and TRBJ2-3; TRBD2 matches at 7 bases. CDR1 SGDLS and CDR2 YYNGEE come from the germline V gene. The CDR3 is 17 amino acids. The V gene end was trimmed by 3 bases and the J gene end by 6 bases; junction bases not matched to a gene: 16. CDR3 in DNA: TGTGCCAGCAGCGCAATGACCGGGACTACGGGCTCTGATACGCAGTATTTT. Its translation: CASSAMTGTTGSDTQYF.

The gene calls are TRBV28 and TRBJ1-1; the D gene is possibly TRBD1 (5 bases). V was pared by 5 bases and J by 3 bases, with 13 bases between. Germline lookup yields CDR1 MDHEN and CDR2 SYDVKM. The CDR3 consists of 14 residues. Here the CDR3 DNA reads TGTGCCAGCAGTCTCCAGCCAGGGTACACTGAAGCTTTCTTT. Encoded protein: CASSLQPGYTEAFF. Together with reference TRBV28 and TRBJ1-1, the CDR3 gives the full variable domain: DVKVTQSSRYLVKRTGEKVFLECVQDMDHENMFWYRQDPGLGLRLIYFSYDVKMKEKGDIPEGYSVSREKKERFSLILESASTNQTSMYLCASSLQPGYTEAFFGQGTRLTVV.

This clonotype was seen ten or more times. V and J are TRBV20-1 and TRBJ2-3; 7 positions match TRBD2. V shed 3 bases and J 0 bases; nucleotides not matched to a gene: 6. Germline-derived CDR1 and CDR2 are DFQATT and SNEGSKA (reference sequence). CDR3 length: 15 amino acids. The CDR3 DNA sequence: TGCAGTGCTAGGACGGGAGGTCCTAGCACAGATACGCAGTATTTT. Protein: CSARTGGPSTDTQYF.

This clonotype was counted at least ten times. The chain combines TRBV6-2 or TRBV6-3 with TRBJ2-5; D might be TRBD2 (6 bases). This CDR3 contains 17 residues. CDR1 is MNHEY and CDR2 is SVGEGT in the germline V gene. Trimming pared 0 bases from V and 7 bases from J, leaving 21 bases between. This chain's CDR3 is CASSYSSAGLAALTQYF. For the CDR3, the DNA is TGTGCCAGCAGTTACTCGAGTGCGGGACTGGCGGCTCTGACCCAGTACTTC.

This clonotype was seen repeatedly, ten times or more. The V and J genes are TRBV20-1 and TRBJ2-7; no definite D call. The CDR3 extends over 14 amino acids. Trimming cost V 6 bases and J 3 bases, with 18 bases left between them. From germline, CDR1 is DFQATT and CDR2 SNEGSKA (reference sequence). CDR3 sequence: CSASALEFDYEQYF. CDR3 coding DNA: TGCAGTGCAAGCGCGCTAGAGTTTGACTACGAGCAGTACTTC.

This clonotype was observed a handful of times. This chain joins TRBV4-2 and TRBJ2-1; D is unclear. V was cut by 3 bases and J by 0 bases, with 12 bases left in between. This CDR3 spans 16 amino acids. Germline CDR1 and CDR2: LGHNA and YNFKEQ. CDR3 nucleotides: TGTGCCAGCAGCCAGTATAGCAGCAGCTCCTACAATGAGCAGTTCTTC. Translating it yields CASSQYSSSSYNEQFF.

This clonotype occurred many times. The chain is built from TRBV7-9 and TRBJ2-1; D is possibly TRBD1 or TRBD2 (5 bases each). The V gene's germline CDR1 is SEHNR and CDR2 FQNEAQ (reference sequence). The V gene lost 1 base and the J gene lost 8 bases, with 15 bases spanning the gap. The CDR3 has 15 amino acids. The CDR3 sequence: CASSLVARGADEQFF. CDR3 nucleotides: TGTGCCAGCAGCTTAGTTGCCCGGGGCGCCGATGAGCAGTTCTTC. Looking up the rest from reference TRBV7-9 and TRBJ2-1 gives the full variable domain: DTGVSQNPRHKITKRGQNVTFRCDPISEHNRLYWYRQTLGQGPEFLTYFQNEAQLEKSRLLSDRFSAERPKGSFSTLEIQRTEQGDSAMYLCASSLVARGADEQFFGPGTRLTVL.

This clonotype was counted only a few times. The chain employs TRBV30 and TRBJ2-7, with 9 bases identical to TRBD1. CDR1 is GTSNPN and CDR2 is SVGIG in the germline V gene (reference sequence). There are 14 residues in the CDR3. V lost 1 base, J lost 6 bases, and 7 bases stayed unmatched. This CDR3 reads CAWSGGTGLSEQYF. The CDR3 DNA follows: TGTGCCTGGAGTGGGGGGACAGGGCTTTCCGAGCAGTACTTC.

This sequence joins TRBV4-3 and TRBJ2-7; D is perhaps TRBD1 (6 bases). Per the germline V gene, CDR1 is LGHNA and CDR2 is YSLEER. The CDR3 contains 20 residues. Trimming removed 0 bases at V and 0 bases at J, with 24 bases between. CDR3 residues: CASSQEVAPPGALYSYEQYF. The DNA of the CDR3 is TGCGCCAGCAGCCAAGAAGTCGCCCCCCCAGGGGCCCTCTACTCCTACGAGCAGTACTTC.

The rearrangement uses TRBV7-9 and TRBJ2-1; 12 bases are shared with TRBD2. The CDR3 totals 17 residues. In germline, CDR1 is SEHNR, CDR2 FQNEAQ (reference sequence). V dropped 5 bases and J dropped 4; count of bases not matched to a gene: 9. CDR3 in amino acids: CASSPRTSGTIYNEQFF. The CDR3 nucleotides read TGTGCCAGCAGCCCTCGGACTAGCGGGACTATATACAATGAGCAGTTCTTC.